The entry below describes one TCR beta chain. The assay was immunoSEQ multiplex PCR, and TCRdb's table has in-frame clones only and misses some. The sample contains 250,000 to 350,000 clones, approximately 91% of which appear only once. This sample was taken from a study of blood T cell repertoires in COVID-19. Study-wide context: Researchers got acute and convalescent COVID-19 samples from the United States, Italy and Spain. Sources were T cells, B-cell-depleted T cells, or PBMCs; the material itself was cDNA or gDNA.

CDR3 length: 14 amino acids. The ends were cut back, 5 bases at V and 1 base at J, with 11 bases in the middle. CDR1 and CDR2 (germline): MNHEY, SMNVEV (reference sequence). This receptor was identified in a woman aged 55-70 years with acute or convalescent COVID-19. This rearrangement joins TRBV27 to TRBJ1-1; D ambiguous. Input material: peripheral blood. The CDR3 nucleotides read TGTGCCAGCAGTCCAAGAGAGGGGAACACTGAAGCTTTCTTT. Its protein product is CASSPREGNTEAFF.